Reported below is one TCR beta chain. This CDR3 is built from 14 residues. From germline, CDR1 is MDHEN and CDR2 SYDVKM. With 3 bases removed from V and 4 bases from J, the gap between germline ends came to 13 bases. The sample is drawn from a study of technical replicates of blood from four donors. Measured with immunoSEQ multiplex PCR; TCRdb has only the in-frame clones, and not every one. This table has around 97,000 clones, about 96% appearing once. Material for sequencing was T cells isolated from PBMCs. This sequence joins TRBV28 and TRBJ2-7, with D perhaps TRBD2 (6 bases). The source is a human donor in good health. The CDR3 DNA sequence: TGTGCCAGCAGTTTTACGGGGGTAGGTTACGAGCAGTACTTC. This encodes CASSFTGVGYEQYF.